These T cell receptor beta chains were read from a single sample in a study of T-cell reconstitution after alpha-beta-depleted transplantation in children. TCRdb called the PCR reads again in MiXCR, with one record for every CDR3 protein. The top ten hold about 4% of the sample, which has a few hundred thousand distinct CDR3 sequences, about 14% seen once. The input for sequencing was PBMCs, taken from the stem cell graft. The receptor source for this set is a human donor who donated a stem cell graft to a child with Fanconi anemia. Each CDR3 is given with its conserved first and last residue. Fields, in order: clone size, J gene, V gene, D gene, CDR3 DNA, CDR3 protein. The D gene is left open where the match is weak. The size of a clone is reported for some rows only, either as once, few or many, or as a class for expanded clones.

clone size: .
J gene: TRBJ2-3
V gene: TRBV4-2
D gene: .
CDR3 DNA: TGTGCCAGCAGCCTGCAACGGGGTTCAGATACGCAGTATTTT
CDR3 protein: CASSLQRGSDTQYF

clone size: many
J gene: TRBJ1-5
V gene: TRBV12-3/TRBV12-4
D gene: .
CDR3 DNA: TGTGCCAGCCGCTCAGGGGTTTATAGCAATCAGCCCCAGCATTTT
CDR3 protein: CASRSGVYSNQPQHF

clone size: .
J gene: TRBJ1-2
V gene: TRBV6-5
D gene: .
CDR3 DNA: TGTGCCAGCAGTTACGAGGGAAGGGGTTCCTATGGCTACACCTTC
CDR3 protein: CASSYEGRGSYGYTF

clone size: .
J gene: TRBJ1-1
V gene: TRBV5-6
D gene: .
CDR3 DNA: TGTGCCAGCAGCTTGGCAGGGTTGACTGAAGCTTTCTTT
CDR3 protein: CASSLAGLTEAFF

clone size: few
J gene: TRBJ1-1
V gene: TRBV18
D gene: .
CDR3 DNA: TGTGCCAGCTCAGATCAGAAGAACACTGAAGCTTTCTTT
CDR3 protein: CASSDQKNTEAFF

clone size: few
J gene: TRBJ2-1
V gene: TRBV5-1
D gene: .
CDR3 DNA: TGCGCCAGCATGCCTCTCTGGGGTTCCTACAATGAGCAGTTCTTC
CDR3 protein: CASMPLWGSYNEQFF

clone size: .
J gene: TRBJ2-3
V gene: TRBV5-5
D gene: .
CDR3 DNA: TGTGCCAGCAGCTTGGCTAGTCTGGACACAGATACGCAGTATTTT
CDR3 protein: CASSLASLDTDTQYF

clone size: .
J gene: TRBJ2-5
V gene: TRBV11-2
D gene: .
CDR3 DNA: TGTGCCAGCAGCTTAGAGACGAGTCCGGTGGCGACCCAGTACTTC
CDR3 protein: CASSLETSPVATQYF

clone size: .
J gene: TRBJ1-4
V gene: TRBV30
D gene: .
CDR3 DNA: TGTGCCTGGAGTACCGGATTTAGAGAAAAACTGTTTTTT
CDR3 protein: CAWSTGFREKLFF

clone size: many
J gene: TRBJ2-3
V gene: TRBV29-1
D gene: .
CDR3 DNA: TGCAGCGTTGGTCGGGGAGATACGCAGTATTTT
CDR3 protein: CSVGRGDTQYF